The 31 T cell receptor beta chains below all came from one sample that was sequenced in a study of T cells in Graves' hyperthyroidism and ophthalmopathy. TCR beta CDR3 regions were amplified from RNA. The TCR CDR3 first-round RT-PCR relied on the HTBI primer set. TCRdb processed the multiplex PCR reads anew with MiXCR; each CDR3 protein has one entry. The sample carries 350,000 or so distinct CDR3 sequences, around 18% recorded once. The sequenced sample consisted of blood. The receptor source for this set is a woman in her thirties or forties with Graves' ophthalmopathy.

Ten or more counts support this clonotype. The J gene is TRBJ2-7, the V gene TRBV28; possible D gene TRBD2, 6 bases. The CDR3 runs to 15 residues. V was trimmed by 6 bases and J by 0 bases, leaving 15 bases between them. Per the germline V gene, CDR1 is MDHEN and CDR2 is SYDVKM. The CDR3 is CASSPGLQNSYEQYF. The CDR3 bases are TGTGCCAGCAGCCCGGGACTTCAGAACTCCTACGAGCAGTACTTC. The variable domain in full, completed from reference TRBV28 and TRBJ2-7, reads DVKVTQSSRYLVKRTGEKVFLECVQDMDHENMFWYRQDPGLGLRLIYFSYDVKMKEKGDIPEGYSVSREKKERFSLILESASTNQTSMYLCASSPGLQNSYEQYFGPGTRLTVT.

This clonotype was seen at least ten times. The V call is TRBV6-1, the J call TRBJ2-7; 8 bases fit TRBD2. Germline lookup yields CDR1 MNHNS and CDR2 SASEGT. The CDR3 consists of 16 residues. V trimming: 5 bases; J trimming: 3 bases; junction bases outside the gene matches: 12. Written as DNA, the CDR3 is TGTGCCAGCAGTCGCCGTGGCCTAGCGGGCAACTACGAGCAGTACTTC. This codes for CASSRRGLAGNYEQYF.

This clonotype was picked up a small number of times. The chain links TRBV3-1 to TRBJ1-1, with a possible D match to TRBD1 (5 bases). Germline CDR1 is LGHDT and CDR2 is YNNKEL (reference sequence). Trimming pared 0 bases from V and 7 bases from J, leaving 12 bases between. CDR3 size: 14 residues. The DNA of the CDR3 is TGTGCCAGCAGCCAAGATTTTCAGGGAGGTGAAGCTTTCTTT. Its translation: CASSQDFQGGEAFF.

Ten or more counts support this clonotype. The rearrangement uses TRBV12-3 or TRBV12-4 and TRBJ2-7, with a possible D match to TRBD1 (6 bases). This CDR3 has 16 residues. The germline V and J ends were trimmed by 7 bases and 3 bases, with 22 bases remaining between them. CDR3 sequence (DNA): TGTGCCAGCACCAACATGAGGGGGAGCCCGTACTACGAGCAGTACTTC. Its protein is CASTNMRGSPYYEQYF.

This clonotype was seen ten or more times. V gene TRBV6-1 combines with J gene TRBJ2-1, with D possibly being TRBD2 (5 bases). Trimming cost V 9 bases and J 5 bases, with 14 bases left between them. CDR3 length: 13 amino acids. Germline-derived CDR1 and CDR2 are MNHNS and SASEGT. For the CDR3, the DNA is TGTGCCAGTACCTTCGAGACTAACAATGAGCAGTTCTTC. This codes for CASTFETNNEQFF.

The table lists this clonotype with many counts. The chain joins TRBV6-1 to TRBJ1-5; D remains ambiguous. Trimming pared 4 bases from V and 3 bases from J, leaving 10 bases between. The CDR3 has 14 amino acids. Germline loops: CDR1 MNHNS, CDR2 SASEGT. As DNA, the CDR3 is TGTGCCAGCAGTGCCCGGGCCCTCAATCAGCCCCAGCATTTT. Its translation: CASSARALNQPQHF.

The V and J genes are TRBV6-2 or TRBV6-3 and TRBJ1-1; D remains unclear. The CDR3 length is 13 residues. The V end lost 7 bases, the J end lost 5 bases, and 14 bases lay between the germline ends. Germline CDR1 reads MNHEY; CDR2 reads SVGEGT. As DNA, the CDR3 is TGTGCCAGCAACCGTGGGAGGATTACTGAAGCTTTCTTT. This translates into CASNRGRITEAFF.

This clonotype was counted at least ten times. The J gene is TRBJ2-7, the V gene TRBV4-3; D gene ambiguous. Germline V gives CDR1 LGHNA, CDR2 YSLEER. This CDR3 has 18 residues. Trimming took 1 base from V and 1 from J, leaving 20 bases between them. The DNA for the CDR3 is TGCGCCAGCAGCCAAGGCCGCTCGGTGGGTGGTCTTTCCTACGAGCAGTACTTC. Amino acids: CASSQGRSVGGLSYEQYF.

This clonotype was counted only a few times. This rearrangement joins TRBV20-1 to TRBJ2-5; D uncertain. The V end was cut by 6 bases, the J end by 4 bases, with 15 bases between. Germline CDR1 reads DFQATT; CDR2 reads SNEGSKA (reference sequence). This CDR3 is built from 13 residues. The DNA of the CDR3 is TGCAGTGCGCCCCCCGTTAGAGGAGAGACCCAGTACTTC. It specifies CSAPPVRGETQYF.

This clonotype has a count of ten or more. The CDR3 reads CSVERTIAKNIQYF. Here the CDR3 DNA reads TGCAGCGTTGAAAGGACTATTGCCAAAAACATTCAGTACTTC. The chain recombines TRBV29-1 with TRBJ2-4, with D perhaps matching TRBD2 (6 bases). Germline CDR1 SQVTM, CDR2 ANQGSEA. Trimming removed 2 bases from V and 1 base from J, with 9 bases in between. The CDR3 consists of 14 residues. Supplemented by reference TRBV29-1 and TRBJ2-4, the full variable domain reads SAVISQKPSRDICQRGTSLTIQCQVDSQVTMMFWYRQQPGQSLTLIATANQGSEATYESGFVIDKFPISRPNLTFSTLTVSNMSPEDSSIYLCSVERTIAKNIQYFGAGTRLSVL.

This clonotype was counted ten times or more. The rearrangement joins TRBV6-1 to TRBJ1-1; D is ambiguous. Between the trimmed V and J ends, which lost 6 bases and 1 base, there was a span of 12 bases. The CDR3 consists of 14 residues. The V gene's germline CDR1 is MNHNS and CDR2 SASEGT. Here the CDR3 reads CASSRLKANTEAFF. CDR3 coding DNA: TGTGCCAGCAGCCGCCTCAAAGCGAACACTGAAGCTTTCTTT.

The chain joins TRBV12-3 or TRBV12-4 to TRBJ1-5; TRBD1 might be the D (6 bases). The CDR3 sequence is 14 residues long. The V gene lost 1 base and the J gene lost 6 bases, with 10 bases spanning the gap. Here the CDR3 reads CASSLVEGVQPQHF. The CDR3 bases are TGTGCCAGCAGTTTAGTGGAGGGGGTTCAGCCCCAGCATTTT.

This clonotype was found many times. The J gene is TRBJ2-7, the V gene TRBV20-1; TRBD1 agrees at 8 bases. This CDR3 comprises 13 residues. V was clipped by 3 bases and J by 2 bases; unmatched bases: 3. Germline CDR1 reads DFQATT; CDR2 reads SNEGSKA (reference sequence). The CDR3 DNA follows: TGCAGTGCTAGGGACAGGGAAACCTACGAGCAGTACTTC. This gives the protein CSARDRETYEQYF.

A note on this clonotype: This may be a read error, as it is one base from a much larger clone. V is TRBV12-3 or TRBV12-4 and J is TRBJ2-5; D uncertain. The CDR3 runs to 12 residues. The CDR3 DNA sequence: TGTGCCAGCAGTTTTAGTAAAGAGGCCCAGTACTTC. Translated, it gives CASSFSKEAQYF.

This clonotype was counted at least ten times. The chain uses TRBV10-3 and TRBJ2-2, with D possibly matching TRBD2 (5 bases). Trimming removed 8 bases at V and 0 bases at J, with 10 bases between. Germline CDR1 is ENHRY and CDR2 is SYGVKD. This CDR3 is 14 amino acids long. CDR3 nucleotides: TGTGCCATCGGCACGGGGTCGAACACCGGGGAGCTGTTTTTT. It encodes CAIGTGSNTGELFF.

At least ten counts were recorded for this clonotype. V usage is TRBV5-1 and J usage is TRBJ2-2, with 15 bases that match TRBD2. Germline trimming cut 4 bases from V and 4 bases from J; bases unmatched to any gene: 8. CDR3 length equals 18 residues. Germline V gives CDR1 SGHRS, CDR2 YFSETQ. Written as DNA, the CDR3 is TGCGCCAGCAGCCTAGGACTAGCGGGAGGGCCGGGCACCGGGGAGCTGTTTTTT. This codes for CASSLGLAGGPGTGELFF. The full variable domain, its missing parts supplied by reference TRBV5-1 and TRBJ2-2, is KAGVTQTPRYLIKTRGQQVTLSCSPISGHRSVSWYQQTPGQGLQFLFEYFSETQRNKGNFPGRFSGRQFSNSRSEMNVSTLELGDSALYLCASSLGLAGGPGTGELFFGEGSRLTVL.

At least ten counts were recorded for this clonotype. This chain connects TRBV28 to TRBJ2-5; D not resolved. CDR1 is MDHEN, CDR2 SYDVKM, per germline. Deletions cut 3 bases from V and 7 bases from J, with 6 bases between. The CDR3 extends over 11 amino acids. The CDR3 coding sequence is TGTGCCAGCAGTTTTATGGGGACCCAGTACTTC. Its translation is CASSFMGTQYF.

Many counts were recorded for this clonotype. The junction departs from the called germline gene at one end, perhaps through a read error. This chain uses TRBV4-3 with TRBJ1-2, with 11 bases fitting TRBD1. Germline V gene data show CDR1 as LGHNA and CDR2 as YSLEER. The CDR3 consists of 16 residues. In DNA form, the CDR3 reads TGCGCCAGCAGCCAAGACCGGACAGGGGGCAACTATGACTACACCTTC. This encodes CASSQDRTGGNYDYTF.

This clonotype was seen once. A read error may account for a junction end that differs from germline. J is TRBJ2-7 and V is TRBV2; D gene uncertain. The CDR3 is made up of 13 amino acids. Germline CDR1 is SNHLY and CDR2 is FYNNEI. CDR3 sequence reads: CASSLGPYGEQCF. As DNA, the CDR3 is TGTGCCAGCAGCCTAGGACCCTACGGCGAGCAGTGCTTC.

The V call is TRBV6-2 or TRBV6-3, the J call TRBJ2-7; 11 nucleotides match TRBD2. The CDR3 is made up of 14 amino acids. From germline, CDR1 is MNHEY and CDR2 SVGEGT. V shed 9 bases and J 2 bases; nucleotides not matched to a gene: 6. CDR3 sequence (DNA): TGTGCCAGTGCTGTAGCGGGAGGGCCCTACGAGCAGTACTTC. It specifies CASAVAGGPYEQYF.

This clonotype was observed many times. A much larger clone is a single base away; this may be a read error. The V and J genes are TRBV12-3 or TRBV12-4 and TRBJ2-7, with 10 nucleotides matching TRBD2. CDR3 length: 17 residues. V was pared by 3 bases and J by 3 bases, with 11 bases of the junction left unmatched. The CDR3 is CASSLGASGSPVYEQYF. CDR3 sequence (DNA): TGTGCCAGCAGTTTGGGGGCTAGCGGGAGCCCAGTCTACGAGCAGTACTTC.

In its sample, this clonotype was seen many times. The rearrangement links TRBV28 to TRBJ1-1; D may be TRBD1 (6 bases). Trimming took off 4 bases at V and 0 bases at J, with 18 bases between the two ends. The CDR3 runs to 17 residues. Germline V gives CDR1 MDHEN, CDR2 SYDVKM. The CDR3 DNA is TGTGCCAGCAGTTCACCACAGGGTCCCTTCATGAACACTGAAGCTTTCTTT. It translates to CASSSPQGPFMNTEAFF.

The sample holds many counts of this clonotype. The rearrangement uses TRBV4-3 and TRBJ1-5, with 7 bases aligning to TRBD1. Germline V gene lookup returns CDR1 LGHNA and CDR2 YSLEER. CDR3 length equals 15 residues. V gave up 1 base and J gave up 5 bases; unmatched junction bases: 5. The CDR3 spells CASSQALTGYQPQHF. As DNA, the CDR3 is TGCGCCAGCAGCCAAGCCCTGACAGGGTATCAGCCCCAGCATTTT.

This clonotype was counted many times. The rearrangement links TRBV12-3 or TRBV12-4 to TRBJ1-6; D is possibly TRBD1 (5 bases). The CDR3 is 14 residues long. V lost 6 bases, J lost 4 bases, and 10 bases lay in between. In DNA form, the CDR3 reads TGTGCCAGCAGAAAACAGGCTTATAATTCACCCCTCCACTTT. Encoded protein: CASRKQAYNSPLHF.

This clonotype has a count of ten or more. This chain joins TRBV6-5 and TRBJ2-7; 12 bases fit TRBD1. CDR1 MNHEY and CDR2 SVGAGI come from the germline V gene. The V segment lost 2 bases and the J segment 5 bases; nucleotides outside the gene matches: 4. The CDR3 length is 15 residues. The DNA for the CDR3 is TGTGCCAGCAGTTACCGTGGGACAGGGGGCCACGAGCAGTACTTC. This encodes CASSYRGTGGHEQYF.

At least ten counts were recorded for this clonotype. At one end, the junction sequence differs from germline, possibly due to a read error. This chain uses TRBV2 with TRBJ2-2; 8 bases are shared with TRBD2. CDR1 and CDR2 (germline): SNHLY, FYNNEI. This CDR3 has 17 residues. CDR3 nucleotides: TGTGCCAGCAGTGATTCCGGGAGGGCCGGGGACACCGGGGAGCTGTTCTTT. It specifies CASSDSGRAGDTGELFF.

V usage is TRBV6-5 and J usage is TRBJ2-2; a possible D gene is TRBD1 (6 bases). V lost 2 bases to trimming and J lost 7 bases, with 11 bases between them. Germline V gene lookup returns CDR1 MNHEY and CDR2 SVGAGI. The CDR3 covers 14 residues. The CDR3 nucleotides read TGTGCCAGCAGTTACACACAGGGACACGGGGAGCTGTTTTTT. Amino acids: CASSYTQGHGELFF.

This clonotype has at least ten counts. In DNA form, the CDR3 reads TGTGCCAGCAGCTTGGGCTACGTAAAAAACATTCAGTACTTC. The encoded protein is CASSLGYVKNIQYF. This chain uses TRBV11-2 with TRBJ2-4, with D uncertain. V was shortened by 3 bases and J by 4 bases, with 10 bases between the two germline ends. Germline lookup yields CDR1 SGHAT and CDR2 FQNNGV. The CDR3 runs to 14 residues.

The V call is TRBV12-3 or TRBV12-4, the J call TRBJ2-7; D perhaps matches TRBD2 (5 bases). The germline V and J ends were trimmed by 6 bases and 7 bases, with 19 bases remaining between them. The CDR3 runs 14 residues. The CDR3: CASSPPGISREQYF. The CDR3 region has the DNA TGTGCCAGCAGCCCCCCGGGAATATCAAGGGAGCAGTACTTC.

This clonotype was seen at least ten times. The chain employs TRBV7-8 and TRBJ2-5; D tentatively fits TRBD1 or TRBD2 (5 bases each). The germline V gene has CDR1 SGHVS and CDR2 FQNEAQ. V gave up 7 bases and J gave up 4 bases, with 19 bases separating them. This CDR3 is built from 15 residues. CDR3 in DNA: TGTGCCAGCATCTCCCCGGGACCGTATTTAGAGACCCAGTACTTC. Protein sequence: CASISPGPYLETQYF.

This chain links TRBV6-2 or TRBV6-3 with TRBJ1-1, with unresolved D. The CDR3 is made up of 14 amino acids. Trimming cost V 6 bases and J 3 bases, with 14 bases left between them. CDR1 and CDR2 from the germline V gene are MNHEY and SVGEGT. The CDR3 nucleotides read TGTGCCAGCAGCATAATCCGTGGGGACACTGAAGCTTTCTTT. The encoded protein is CASSIIRGDTEAFF.